This entry lists 31 T cell receptor beta chains sequenced from one sample in a study of molecular identifiers for immune sequencing clone quantification. MiXCR, applied by TCRdb to the PCR reads, yields one record per CDR3 protein. The sample has 460,000 or so distinct CDR3 sequences; about a fifth are singletons. Sequenced material: naive CD8+ T cells from blood, with Jurkat cell RNA spiked in. Subset of the sample: FACS-sorted CD8+CD4-CCR7+CD45RA+ naive T cells. The source is a human donor in good health. Some libraries in this study had Jurkat cell RNA spiked in.

This clonotype was seen more than once but under ten times. The chain carries TRBV9 and TRBJ1-5; TRBD1 is a possible D gene (5 bases). CDR1 is SGDLS and CDR2 is YYNGEE in the germline V gene. Deletions cut 4 bases from V and 7 bases from J, with 12 bases between. The CDR3 is 13 amino acids. CDR3 bases: TGTGCCAGCAGCCCAGTGGGGGGGCAGCCCCAGCATTTT. It codes for CASSPVGGQPQHF.

In nucleotides, the CDR3 is TGTGCCAGCGGCCAACACCACGGGGGGGCCGGCTACGAGCAGTACTTC. Its translation is CASGQHHGGAGYEQYF. The rearrangement joins TRBV13 to TRBJ2-7; 8 bases line up with TRBD2. The CDR3 is made up of 16 amino acids. The V gene end was trimmed by 8 bases and the J gene end by 3 bases; junction bases not matched to a gene: 15. Germline CDR1 and CDR2: PRHDT and FYEKMQ (reference sequence).

This clonotype has a count of ten or more. V usage is TRBV7-9 and J usage is TRBJ1-1; D uncertain. Trimming left V 7 bases short and J 2 bases short, with 11 bases between. CDR1 is SEHNR and CDR2 is FQNEAQ in the germline V gene (reference sequence). This CDR3 has 13 amino acids. The CDR3 spells CASTLGYNTEAFF. CDR3 sequence (DNA): TGTGCCAGCACCCTGGGTTACAACACTGAAGCTTTCTTT.

This clonotype was detected a few times. The genes are TRBV9 and TRBJ2-2, with 12 bases that match TRBD2. CDR1 SGDLS and CDR2 YYNGEE come from the germline V gene. V was pared by 4 bases and J by 8 bases, with 9 bases of the junction left unmatched. The CDR3 extends over 16 amino acids. CDR3 residues: CASSKTTSGSWGELFF. CDR3 bases: TGTGCCAGCAGCAAGACGACTAGCGGGAGTTGGGGGGAGCTGTTTTTT.

J is TRBJ1-1 and V is TRBV5-6, with D possibly TRBD1 on 5 matching bases. Deletions cut 1 base from V and 1 base from J, with 11 bases between. The germline CDR1 and CDR2 sequences are SGHDT and YYEEEE. The CDR3 length is 15 residues. For the CDR3, the DNA is TGTGCCAGCAGCTTGTTTTCAGGGAAGAACACTGAAGCTTTCTTT. It encodes CASSLFSGKNTEAFF.

The table lists this clonotype with a few counts. This rearrangement joins TRBV24-1 to TRBJ2-2; D could derive from TRBD1 or TRBD2 (5 bases each). This CDR3 region has 13 residues. The germline V gene encodes CDR1 KGHDR and CDR2 SFDVKD. V lost 4 bases and J 7 bases, leaving 9 bases between the germline ends. Here the CDR3 DNA reads TGTGCCACCAGTGAATGGGACGGCGGGGAGCTGTTTTTT. The encoded protein is CATSEWDGGELFF.

Comment on this clonotype: A clone one base away is much larger, so this may be a read error. Since the CDR3 does not end with the conserved phenylalanine or tryptophan, this likely comes from a read error. The DNA for the CDR3 is TGTGCCAGCAGCTTGATTCCCGGGACTAGTTACGAGCAGTACCTC. This gives the protein CASSLIPGTSYEQYL. The rearrangement uses TRBV5-6 and TRBJ2-7, with 8 bases identical to TRBD2. Losses at the gene ends were 1 base for V and 4 bases for J; bases not matched to a gene: 7. From germline, CDR1 is SGHDT and CDR2 YYEEEE. The CDR3 loop spans 15 amino acids.

In its sample, this clonotype was seen many times. The chain carries TRBV4-3 and TRBJ1-4, with a possible D match to TRBD1 (6 bases). The CDR3 is made up of 18 amino acids. Trimming cost V 5 bases and J 5 bases, with 24 bases left between them. Germline CDR1 reads LGHNA; CDR2 reads YSLEER. The CDR3 loop is CASSDLGKGGLMNEKLFF. CDR3 nucleotide sequence: TGCGCCAGCAGCGATTTGGGGAAAGGGGGACTGATGAATGAAAAACTGTTTTTT.

J is TRBJ1-5 and V is TRBV25-1; 8 bases align to TRBD1. The ends lost 1 base at V and 5 bases at J; junction bases unmatched: 7. The CDR3 runs to 16 residues. Per the germline V gene, CDR1 is MGHDK and CDR2 is SYGVNS. CDR3 DNA sequence: TGTGCCAGCAGTGAATGCAGGACAGGGTTTGATCAGCCCCAGCATTTT. It encodes CASSECRTGFDQPQHF.

This clonotype showed up many times. This rearrangement joins TRBV7-9 to TRBJ2-6; TRBD1 or TRBD2 may be the D gene (6 bases each). Germline CDR1 is SEHNR and CDR2 is FQNEAQ (reference sequence). This CDR3 has 19 residues. V was trimmed by 5 bases and J by 2 bases, leaving 22 bases between them. The CDR3 loop reads CASSLLGGSRVTGANVLTF. CDR3 in DNA: TGTGCCAGCAGCCTTCTGGGGGGCTCAAGGGTCACTGGGGCCAACGTCCTGACTTTC.

This clonotype came up a few times. This chain joins TRBV27 and TRBJ2-7, with 10 bases that match TRBD1. The trim removed 4 bases at V and 4 bases at J, leaving 4 bases unmatched. The CDR3 is 14 residues long. The germline gives CDR1 MNHEY, CDR2 SMNVEV (reference sequence). Here the CDR3 reads CASSYGTGVYEQYF. For the CDR3, the DNA is TGTGCCAGCAGTTACGGGACAGGGGTGTACGAGCAGTACTTC.

Many counts were recorded for this clonotype. For the CDR3, the DNA is TGTGCCAGCAGCTTAGGCCCCGCTAGTCAGTACTTC. Translated: CASSLGPASQYF. V is TRBV13 and J is TRBJ2-4; D uncertain. Per germline, CDR1 PRHDT and CDR2 FYEKMQ (reference sequence). There are 12 residues in the CDR3. The V gene lost 0 bases and the J gene lost 12 bases, with 9 bases spanning the gap.

This clonotype was detected ten times or more. V usage is TRBV2 and J usage is TRBJ1-1; no definite D call. The CDR3 is 14 amino acids. Germline V CDR1 and CDR2: SNHLY, FYNNEI. With 5 bases removed from V and 1 base from J, the gap between germline ends came to 11 bases. Here the CDR3 reads CASSPYERNTEAFF. As DNA, the CDR3 is TGTGCCAGCAGTCCATACGAGCGGAACACTGAAGCTTTCTTT.

This clonotype was counted at least ten times. The rearrangement uses TRBV7-9 and TRBJ2-5; TRBD1 aligns across 7 bases. V lost 5 bases and J lost 4; bases outside the gene matches: 13. Germline V lookup: CDR1 SEHNR, CDR2 FQNEAQ (reference sequence). The CDR3 has 16 residues. Here the CDR3 reads CASSPPAGGSRETQYF. CDR3 nucleotides: TGTGCCAGCAGCCCCCCCGCAGGGGGTTCCAGAGAGACCCAGTACTTC.

Comment on this clonotype: One junction end disagrees with the germline gene, perhaps due to a read error. This chain uses TRBV6-2 or TRBV6-3 with TRBJ2-3; D possibly corresponds to TRBD1 (6 bases). There are 13 residues in the CDR3. Per germline, CDR1 MNHEY and CDR2 SVGEGT. This CDR3 reads CASRNRVTDTRYF. The DNA of the CDR3 is TGTGCCAGCAGAAACAGGGTGACAGATACGCGGTATTTT.

V and J are TRBV4-2 and TRBJ1-1; unclear D gene. From germline, CDR1 is LGHNA and CDR2 YNFKEQ. The V and J ends lost 0 bases and 1 base respectively, with 18 bases between them. This CDR3 region has 18 residues. CDR3 protein: CASSQDDFNGPPNTEAFF. The CDR3 DNA is TGTGCCAGCAGCCAAGACGACTTTAACGGTCCTCCGAACACTGAAGCTTTCTTT.

This clonotype was counted at least ten times. This chain uses TRBV19 with TRBJ2-4; the match to TRBD2 covers 9 bases. The trim removed 0 bases at V and 4 bases at J, leaving 4 bases unmatched. Germline-derived CDR1 and CDR2 are LNHDA and SQIVND (reference sequence). This CDR3 comprises 16 residues. DNA of the CDR3: TGTGCCAGTAGTATAGATCCTAGCGGGGCAAAAAACATTCAGTACTTC. Protein: CASSIDPSGAKNIQYF.

Comment on this clonotype: At one of its ends the junction is not consistent with the germline gene, which may arise from a read error. The chain employs TRBV6-2 or TRBV6-3 and TRBJ2-7; tentative D call: TRBD2 (5 bases). CDR3 length equals 14 residues. From germline, CDR1 is MNHEY and CDR2 SVGEGT. DNA of the CDR3: TGTGCCAGCAGCTGGGGAGACTCCTCCGACGAGCAGTACTTC. Amino acid sequence: CASSWGDSSDEQYF.

In regard to this clonotype: Possible read error: a much larger clone is one base away. The chain couples TRBV7-9 to TRBJ2-7, with D tentatively TRBD1 or TRBD2 (5 bases each). CDR3 length: 14 residues. Germline V lookup: CDR1 SEHNR, CDR2 FQNEAQ (reference sequence). The germline V and J ends were trimmed by 8 bases and 11 bases, with 25 bases remaining between them. The CDR3 DNA follows: TGTGCCAGCCGCCCCTGGCAGGGAGCGATGACTAAGTACTTC. Amino acids: CASRPWQGAMTKYF.

About this clonotype itself: A much larger clonotype is one base distant, so this may be a read error. The CDR3 here is CANSGLSGEQFF. CDR3 sequence (DNA): TGTGCCAACAGTGGATTGTCTGGGGAGCAGTTCTTC. The rearrangement uses TRBV7-3 and TRBJ2-1; D is unclear. This CDR3 is built from 12 residues. V was clipped by 10 bases and J by 10 bases, with 17 bases between them. Germline V gene lookup returns CDR1 SGHTA and CDR2 FQGTGA.

V usage is TRBV7-2 and J usage is TRBJ2-1; TRBD2 might be the D (5 bases). Trimming left V 5 bases short and J 1 base short, with 21 bases between. CDR1 and CDR2 from the germline V gene are SGHTA and FQGNSA. This CDR3 is built from 18 residues. CDR3 protein: CASSQVGISGLSYNEQFF. The CDR3 region has the DNA TGTGCCAGCAGCCAGGTGGGGATCTCGGGGTTATCCTACAATGAGCAGTTCTTC.

The chain couples TRBV6-5 to TRBJ1-1; 9 bases agree with TRBD1. Germline loops: CDR1 MNHEY, CDR2 SVGAGI. CDR3 size: 16 residues. J was trimmed by 3 bases and V by 6 bases; bases with no gene match: 11. The CDR3 here is CASRITGGAWDTEAFF. The CDR3 DNA reads as TGTGCCAGCAGGATTACAGGGGGCGCGTGGGACACTGAAGCTTTCTTT.

Notes on this clonotype: A read error may explain this, as a much larger clone is one base away. The chain recombines TRBV2 with TRBJ2-2; 10 bases align to TRBD1. Trimming removed 6 bases from V and 5 bases from J; junction bases left unmatched: 6. This CDR3 is 15 amino acids long. Germline V gives CDR1 SNHLY, CDR2 FYNNEI. For the CDR3, the DNA is TGTGCCAGCAGAGACGGGACAGGGGATACCGGGGAGCTGTTTTTT. This translates into CASRDGTGDTGELFF.

This clonotype was seen ten or more times. This chain links TRBV14 with TRBJ2-2; D call uncertain. The CDR3 contains 13 residues. Trimming took off 0 bases at V and 4 bases at J, with 3 bases between the two ends. Looked up from germline, CDR1 is SGHDN and CDR2 is FVKESK. This CDR3 reads CASSQDRTGELFF. The DNA for the CDR3 is TGTGCCAGCAGCCAAGATCGCACCGGGGAGCTGTTTTTT.

This clonotype was detected ten times or more. The chain carries TRBV4-3 and TRBJ1-1; D not certain. V was shortened by 4 bases and J by 11 bases, with 14 bases between the two germline ends. CDR1 is LGHNA, CDR2 YSLEER, per germline. The CDR3 runs to 12 residues. In nucleotides, the CDR3 is TGCGCCAGCAGCCCCTCTGGGAGGGTTGCTTTCTTT. Protein product: CASSPSGRVAFF.

About this clonotype itself: A much more abundant neighbour one base away suggests this may be a read error. The J gene is TRBJ2-1, the V gene TRBV11-3; tentative D call: TRBD1 (6 bases). The CDR3 length is 17 residues. Germline values: CDR1 SGHNT, CDR2 YENEEA. CDR3 in amino acids: CASSLDLPQGGYNEQLF. For the CDR3, the DNA is TGTGCCAGCAGCTTAGATCTCCCACAGGGTGGGTACAATGAGCAGCTCTTC.

The rearrangement joins TRBV6-6 to TRBJ2-7; no clear D gene. The CDR3 loop spans 12 amino acids. Germline values: CDR1 MNHNY, CDR2 SVGAGI (reference sequence). With 2 bases removed from V and 3 bases from J, the gap between germline ends came to 5 bases. The CDR3 sequence is CASSYLFYEQYF. The CDR3 region has the DNA TGTGCCAGCAGTTACCTTTTCTACGAGCAGTACTTC.

This clonotype showed up just a few times. This could be a read error, since a much larger clone is one nucleotide away. The chain employs TRBV3-1 and TRBJ1-2; D is unclear. Per germline, CDR1 LGHDT and CDR2 YNNKEL (reference sequence). The CDR3 is made up of 14 amino acids. With 4 bases removed from V and 8 bases from J, the gap between germline ends came to 17 bases. The CDR3 protein is CASSPSSALEGYTF. In DNA form, the CDR3 reads TGTGCCAGCAGCCCCTCTTCCGCCCTCGAAGGCTACACCTTC.

On this clonotype: The conserved phenylalanine or tryptophan is not found at the CDR3 terminus, so this likely reflects a read error. The chain couples TRBV12-3 or TRBV12-4 to TRBJ1-1, with 8 bases lining up with TRBD1. The V and J ends lost 6 bases and 11 bases, in that order; junction bases with no gene match: 8. The CDR3 loop spans 12 amino acids. The CDR3: CASRPDRVGAFL. CDR3 DNA: TGTGCCAGCAGACCGGACAGGGTCGGCGCTTTCCTT.

This clonotype was counted ten times or more. The rearrangement uses TRBV5-6 and TRBJ1-1; 8 positions agree with TRBD1. CDR3 size: 18 residues. Trimming at V came to 0 bases and at J to 0 bases, leaving 10 bases not matched to a gene. Germline V gene data show CDR1 as SGHDT and CDR2 as YYEEEE. DNA for the CDR3: TGTGCCAGCAGCTTGGCGGGACAGGTAGGGGCAATGAACACTGAAGCTTTCTTT. Its translation is CASSLAGQVGAMNTEAFF. Together with reference TRBV5-6 and TRBJ1-1, the CDR3 gives the full variable domain: DAGVTQSPTHLIKTRGQQVTLRCSPKSGHDTVSWYQQALGQGPQFIFQYYEEEERQRGNFPDRFSGHQFPNYSSELNVNALLLGDSALYLCASSLAGQVGAMNTEAFFGQGTRLTVV.

CDR3 DNA sequence: TGTGCCAGCAGCTCCGAACTAGCGCCCGCCTACAATGAGCAGTTCTTC. Encoded protein: CASSSELAPAYNEQFF. The rearrangement links TRBV6-5 to TRBJ2-1; 7 nucleotides align to TRBD2. This CDR3 region has 16 residues. J lost 2 bases, V lost 6 bases, and 10 bases had no gene match. Germline CDR1 MNHEY, CDR2 SVGAGI.